One and the same sample provided the 15 T cell receptor beta chains below, sequenced in a study of T cells in Graves' hyperthyroidism and ophthalmopathy. TCR beta CDR3 regions were amplified from RNA transcripts. TCR CDR3 underwent first-round RT-PCR with the HTBI primer set. TCRdb passed the multiplex PCR reads through MiXCR, listing each CDR3 protein once. The sample has fewer than 650,000 distinct CDR3 sequences, approximately 15% seen once. The specimen was blood. All receptors come from a woman under 40 with Graves' hyperthyroidism that later progressed to Graves' ophthalmopathy.

This clonotype was picked up many times. This sequence joins TRBV3-1 and TRBJ2-7; D unclear. This CDR3 has 13 residues. Germline V CDR1 and CDR2: LGHDT, YNNKEL (reference sequence). The germline V and J ends were trimmed by 6 bases and 6 bases, with 15 bases remaining between them. The CDR3 DNA follows: TGTGCCAGCAGTCGGACGGATGAGGCCGAGCAGTACTTC. Residues: CASSRTDEAEQYF.

The V gene is TRBV2, the J gene TRBJ2-3; D possibly corresponds to TRBD1 (5 bases). The V and J ends lost 3 bases and 3 bases respectively, with 10 bases between them. The CDR3 has 14 amino acids. The germline V gene has CDR1 SNHLY and CDR2 FYNNEI. The CDR3 reads CASSDRVLTDTQYF. The DNA for the CDR3 is TGTGCCAGCAGTGACAGGGTTTTAACAGATACGCAGTATTTT.

The chain links TRBV24-1 to TRBJ2-3, with 7 bases fitting TRBD1. Looked up from germline, CDR1 is KGHDR and CDR2 is SFDVKD. J gave up 1 base and V 5 bases, and 8 bases lay outside the gene matches. The length of the CDR3 is 16 residues. The CDR3 loop reads CATSALTGAGTDTQYF. CDR3 nucleotide sequence: TGTGCCACCAGTGCCCTCACAGGGGCCGGCACAGATACGCAGTATTTT.

Ten or more counts support this clonotype. The V call is TRBV7-2, the J call TRBJ2-2, with D tentatively TRBD2 (5 bases). V lost 6 bases and J 3 bases, leaving 14 bases between the germline ends. The CDR3 totals 15 residues. CDR1 and CDR2 (germline): SGHTA, FQGNSA. CDR3 region: CASRMDSRDTGELFF. The CDR3, as DNA: TGTGCCAGCAGAATGGACTCAAGGGACACCGGGGAGCTGTTTTTT.

This chain joins TRBV30 and TRBJ1-5, with D uncertain. This CDR3 spans 17 amino acids. V lost 0 bases to trimming and J lost 0 bases, with 15 bases between them. Germline CDR1 reads GTSNPN; CDR2 reads SVGIG (reference sequence). The CDR3 region is CAWSVFGVGYSNQPQHF. In DNA, the CDR3 is TGTGCCTGGAGTGTATTTGGCGTCGGATATAGCAATCAGCCCCAGCATTTT.

There are a few counts of this clonotype. As the CDR3 is not closed by the conserved phenylalanine or tryptophan, this likely results from a read error. The chain uses TRBV5-1 and TRBJ1-3, with TRBD1 as a possible D gene (5 bases). V was trimmed by 0 bases and J by 1 base, leaving 8 bases between them. Germline-derived CDR1 and CDR2 are SGHRS and YFSETQ. The length of the CDR3 is 15 residues. The CDR3 bases are TGCGCCAGCAGCTTGGTCGGGGGATCTGGAAACACCATATATTCT. This translates into CASSLVGGSGNTIYS.

This clonotype was picked up many times. This chain joins TRBV2 and TRBJ2-1; perhaps TRBD2 as D (6 bases). This CDR3 region has 14 residues. The germline V gene encodes CDR1 SNHLY and CDR2 FYNNEI. V shed 3 bases and J shed 3 bases, with 9 bases lying between them. CDR3 sequence (DNA): TGTGCCAGCAGTGATGGGCGGGACTACAATGAGCAGTTCTTC. Protein product: CASSDGRDYNEQFF.

This clonotype came up many times. This chain joins TRBV30 and TRBJ1-1; D is unresolved. This CDR3 is 11 amino acids long. Trimming took off 2 bases at V and 9 bases at J, with 10 bases between the two ends. CDR1 is GTSNPN and CDR2 is SVGIG in the germline V gene (reference sequence). The CDR3 protein is CAWSFRDQAFF. The CDR3 bases are TGTGCCTGGAGTTTCCGGGATCAAGCTTTCTTT. The entire variable domain, with the rest obtained from reference TRBV30 and TRBJ1-1, is as follows: SQTIHQWPATLVQPVGSPLSLECTVEGTSNPNLYWYRQAAGRGLQLLFYSVGIGQISSEVPQNLSASRPQDRQFILSSKKLLLSDSGFYLCAWSFRDQAFFGQGTRLTVV.

The sample holds many counts of this clonotype. The chain recombines TRBV19 with TRBJ2-7; D is undetermined. Looked up from germline, CDR1 is LNHDA and CDR2 is SQIVND (reference sequence). With 3 bases removed from V and 3 bases from J, the gap between germline ends came to 6 bases. The CDR3 covers 12 residues. The CDR3 reads CASSIADYEQYF. The CDR3 coding sequence is TGTGCCAGTAGTATCGCTGACTACGAGCAGTACTTC.

This clonotype was detected only a few times. V gene TRBV5-1 combines with J gene TRBJ2-2; unclear D gene. Germline CDR1 is SGHRS and CDR2 is YFSETQ. The germline V and J ends were trimmed by 3 bases and 4 bases, with 7 bases remaining between them. The CDR3 sequence is 13 residues long. The CDR3 loop is CASSSPFTGELFF. The CDR3 bases are TGCGCCAGCAGCTCACCTTTCACCGGGGAGCTGTTTTTT.

This clonotype was observed a few times. The rearrangement links TRBV9 to TRBJ2-7, with 9 bases identical to TRBD1. J was trimmed by 5 bases and V by 4 bases; bases with no gene match: 10. CDR3 length equals 15 residues. The germline V gene encodes CDR1 SGDLS and CDR2 YYNGEE. Written as DNA, the CDR3 is TGTGCCAGCAGCATCACGGGACAGGGTTACAACGAGCAGTACTTC. Translation gives CASSITGQGYNEQYF.

This clonotype was seen many times. The J gene is TRBJ2-1, the V gene TRBV28; TRBD2 might be the D (6 bases). Trimming stripped 4 bases from V and 1 base from J, with 11 bases between. The CDR3 runs to 15 residues. CDR1 and CDR2 from the germline V gene are MDHEN and SYDVKM. In DNA, the CDR3 is TGTGCCAGCAGTTCTCCGGGACTGTCCTACAATGAGCAGTTCTTC. Encoded protein: CASSSPGLSYNEQFF.

This clonotype was detected only a few times. The chain has TRBV19 and TRBJ1-2; 7 bases match TRBD1. Germline assignment: CDR1 LNHDA and CDR2 SQIVND (reference sequence). CDR3 size: 13 residues. V lost 3 bases and J lost 5; bases outside the gene matches: 3. CDR3 sequence reads: CASSIGQEYGYTF. For the CDR3, the DNA is TGTGCCAGTAGTATTGGACAGGAGTATGGCTACACCTTC.

This clonotype was picked up many times. The V call is TRBV20-1, the J call TRBJ1-2; 7 bases line up with TRBD1. V lost 0 bases to trimming and J lost 0 bases; unmatched junction nucleotides: 7. From germline, CDR1 is DFQATT and CDR2 SNEGSKA (reference sequence). There are 16 residues in the CDR3. The CDR3 DNA follows: TGCAGTGCTAGAGAATCGGGACAGCAATCTAACTATGGCTACACCTTC. It specifies CSARESGQQSNYGYTF.

The CDR3 loop is CATNEGGVNEQFF. CDR3 bases: TGTGCCACCAATGAGGGGGGCGTCAATGAGCAGTTCTTC. The chain uses TRBV10-3 and TRBJ2-1; D may be TRBD1 or TRBD2 (6 bases each). This CDR3 region has 13 residues. V lost 10 bases to trimming and J lost 6 bases, with 16 bases between them. CDR1 ENHRY and CDR2 SYGVKD come from the germline V gene.